This T cell receptor (beta chain) is from a study of cytomegalovirus exposure and HLA in healthy donors. Study-wide points: Follow-up analysis later connected one missense variant in DCLRE1C with trimming of TCR beta V- and J-genes. In terms of immune exposure information, only CMV serostatus was available.

The study ran its PCR with 60 Vbeta and 13 Jbeta primers. The table came from immunoSEQ multiplex PCR; TCRdb's copy has only in-frame clones and leaves some out. The sample carries about 150,000 clones, approximately 74% recorded once. About this clone itself: Its antigen is unidentified.

Deletions cut 7 bases from V and 1 base from J, with 8 bases between. Germline CDR1 MDHEN, CDR2 SYDVKM. CDR3 length equals 12 residues. The TCR comes from a man aged 30 to 39 in good health and CMV-seronegative. The chain couples TRBV28 to TRBJ2-7, with a possible D match to TRBD1 (6 bases). Input material: PBMCs. CDR3 sequence (DNA): TGTGCCAGCACAGGGGCTTCCTACGAGCAGTACTTC. The encoded protein is CASTGASYEQYF.